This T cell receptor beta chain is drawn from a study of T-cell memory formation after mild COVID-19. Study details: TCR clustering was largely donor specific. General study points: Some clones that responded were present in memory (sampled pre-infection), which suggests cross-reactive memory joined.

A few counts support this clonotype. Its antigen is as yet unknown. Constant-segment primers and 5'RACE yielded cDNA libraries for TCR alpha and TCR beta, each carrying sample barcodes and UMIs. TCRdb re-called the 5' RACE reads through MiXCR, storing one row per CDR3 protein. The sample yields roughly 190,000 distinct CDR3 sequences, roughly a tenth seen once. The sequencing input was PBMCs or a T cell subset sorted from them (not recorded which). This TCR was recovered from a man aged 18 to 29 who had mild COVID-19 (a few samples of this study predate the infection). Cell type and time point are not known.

CDR3: CASSQVIASSYNSPLHF. CDR3 nucleotide sequence: TGCGCCAGCAGCCAAGTTATCGCCAGCTCCTATAATTCACCCCTCCACTTT. This rearrangement joins TRBV4-1 to TRBJ1-6; D call uncertain. Trimming stripped 1 base from V and 0 bases from J, with 10 bases between. The CDR3 has 17 amino acids. CDR1 MGHRA and CDR2 YSYEKL come from the germline V gene.